Below are 15 T cell receptor beta chains sequenced from a single sample in a study of cytomegalovirus exposure and HLA in healthy donors. Use of 60 Vbeta and 13 Jbeta primers characterized the PCR. The repertoire was sequenced with immunoSEQ multiplex PCR; TCRdb's copy has only in-frame clones and lacks some. This specimen shows approximately 47,000 clones; the ten leading clones hold approximately 16%. Sequencing was done on a sample of PBMCs. The receptors come from a male donor in good health and CMV-seronegative.

The V call is TRBV30, the J call TRBJ2-5, with D possibly being TRBD1 (7 bases). Per the germline V gene, CDR1 is GTSNPN and CDR2 is SVGIG (reference sequence). CDR3 length equals 14 residues. The V end lost 3 bases, the J end lost 4 bases, and 15 bases lay between the germline ends. The CDR3 DNA follows: TGTGCCTGGAGCCCAGGGGGGAAGGTAGAGACCCAGTACTTC. It translates to CAWSPGGKVETQYF.

The gene calls are TRBV6-5 and TRBJ1-5; D is ambiguous. The CDR3 runs to 13 residues. V shed 2 bases and J shed 3 bases, with 5 bases lying between them. The germline CDR1 and CDR2 sequences are MNHEY and SVGAGI. The CDR3 nucleotides read TGTGCCAGCAGTTACGACTTCAATCAGCCCCAGCATTTT. It encodes CASSYDFNQPQHF.

The genes are TRBV6-5 and TRBJ2-1; 12 bases align to TRBD2. V lost 2 bases, J lost 6 bases, and 5 bases stayed unmatched. There are 16 residues in the CDR3. Germline V gene lookup returns CDR1 MNHEY and CDR2 SVGAGI. The CDR3 reads CASSYLSSGGVNEQFF. CDR3 nucleotide sequence: TGTGCCAGCAGTTACCTGTCTAGCGGGGGGGTCAATGAGCAGTTCTTC.

The chain recombines TRBV25-1 with TRBJ2-7, with 8 nucleotides matching TRBD1. V shed 4 bases and J 6 bases; nucleotides not matched to a gene: 8. Per the germline V gene, CDR1 is MGHDK and CDR2 is SYGVNS. The CDR3 runs to 14 residues. The DNA of the CDR3 is TGTGCCAGCAGTGCCCGGACAGGGCTCAGCGAGCAGTACTTC. It specifies CASSARTGLSEQYF.

The rearrangement links TRBV9 to TRBJ1-5; D call uncertain. V lost 3 bases and J lost 4, with 11 bases in between. CDR3 length: 14 amino acids. The germline gives CDR1 SGDLS, CDR2 YYNGEE. The CDR3 protein is CASSAWEGNQPQHF. CDR3 nucleotides: TGTGCCAGCAGCGCCTGGGAGGGAAATCAGCCCCAGCATTTT.

V and J are TRBV30 and TRBJ1-3, with 7 bases fitting TRBD1. Germline lookup yields CDR1 GTSNPN and CDR2 SVGIG (reference sequence). The CDR3 is made up of 15 amino acids. Trimming at V came to 3 bases and at J to 0 bases, leaving 5 bases not matched to a gene. For the CDR3, the DNA is TGTGCCTGGAGGGGACAGCTCATCTCTGGAAACACCATATATTTT. Protein sequence: CAWRGQLISGNTIYF. The full variable domain, with the rest looked up from reference TRBV30 and TRBJ1-3, is SQTIHQWPATLVQPVGSPLSLECTVEGTSNPNLYWYRQAAGRGLQLLFYSVGIGQISSEVPQNLSASRPQDRQFILSSKKLLLSDSGFYLCAWRGQLISGNTIYFGEGSWLTVV.

The chain carries TRBV7-2 and TRBJ1-2, with D possibly being TRBD1 (5 bases). The germline V gene encodes CDR1 SGHTA and CDR2 FQGNSA. Trimming left V 0 bases short and J 5 bases short, with 28 bases between. The CDR3 length is 20 residues. The DNA of the CDR3 is TGTGCCAGCAGCTTAGCGCCAATCGGTTTTGGGGGGTTAAAGGATTATGGCTACACCTTC. Amino acid sequence: CASSLAPIGFGGLKDYGYTF.

The chain has TRBV19 and TRBJ2-1, with D possibly TRBD1 on 5 matching bases. Germline V lookup: CDR1 LNHDA, CDR2 SQIVND (reference sequence). This CDR3 region has 14 residues. Trimming pared 5 bases from V and 2 bases from J, leaving 10 bases between. CDR3 nucleotide sequence: TGTGCCAGTAGTTGGGGCGAGGCCTACAATGAGCAGTTCTTC. Protein product: CASSWGEAYNEQFF.

The V call is TRBV7-9, the J call TRBJ1-1; TRBD1 is a possible D gene (6 bases). Trimming removed 1 base from V and 1 base from J, with 7 bases in between. Germline CDR1 SEHNR, CDR2 FQNEAQ (reference sequence). The CDR3 totals 14 residues. CDR3 in amino acids: CASSLGQENTEAFF. CDR3 in DNA: TGTGCCAGCAGCTTAGGACAGGAGAACACTGAAGCTTTCTTT.

The gene calls are TRBV4-3 and TRBJ2-5; D ambiguous. CDR3 length equals 14 residues. The V and J ends lost 0 bases and 3 bases respectively, with 8 bases between them. In germline, CDR1 is LGHNA, CDR2 YSLEER. CDR3 bases: TGCGCCAGCAGCCAAGATAACGGAGAAGAGACCCAGTACTTC. Protein sequence: CASSQDNGEETQYF.

This chain connects TRBV7-9 to TRBJ2-7; D is unclear. The CDR3 contains 11 residues. Trimming removed 5 bases at V and 2 bases at J, with 4 bases between. Germline V gene sequence: CDR1 SEHNR, CDR2 FQNEAQ (reference sequence). The CDR3 sequence is CASSLTYEQYF. The CDR3 nucleotides read TGTGCCAGCAGCCTAACCTACGAGCAGTACTTC.

The genes are TRBV7-2 and TRBJ2-1, with 12 bases aligning to TRBD2. The CDR3 extends over 17 amino acids. The germline V gene encodes CDR1 SGHTA and CDR2 FQGNSA. The J segment lost 6 bases and the V segment lost 3 bases, leaving 9 bases of the junction unmatched. The CDR3 nucleotides are TGTGCCAGCAGCTTCCGGCTAGCGGGGGGGCAATCCAATGAGCAGTTCTTC. It is translated as CASSFRLAGGQSNEQFF. Based on the CDR3 plus reference TRBV7-2 and TRBJ2-1, the full variable domain is GAGVSQSPSNKVTEKGKDVELRCDPISGHTALYWYRQSLGQGLEFLIYFQGNSAPDKSGLPSDRFSAERTGGSVSTLTIQRTQQEDSAVYLCASSFRLAGGQSNEQFFGPGTRLTVL.

The rearrangement uses TRBV6-5 and TRBJ1-2; 7 nucleotides align to TRBD1. Germline CDR1 reads MNHEY; CDR2 reads SVGAGI. The ends lost 4 bases at V and 6 bases at J; junction bases unmatched: 5. This CDR3 comprises 13 residues. For the CDR3, the DNA is TGTGCCAGCAGTTTGACAGGGAAGGATGGCTACACCTTC. Translating it yields CASSLTGKDGYTF.

The chain couples TRBV6-5 to TRBJ2-3, with TRBD1 matching over 11 bases. The CDR3 contains 15 residues. V shed 5 bases and J 3 bases; nucleotides not matched to a gene: 4. Germline V gene sequence: CDR1 MNHEY, CDR2 SVGAGI. CDR3 DNA: TGTGCCAGCAGTCGGGGGACAGGGGGAACAGATACGCAGTATTTT. Its translation is CASSRGTGGTDTQYF.

The chain uses TRBV7-9 and TRBJ2-7; 9 positions agree with TRBD1. Per the germline V gene, CDR1 is SEHNR and CDR2 is FQNEAQ (reference sequence). The CDR3 is 15 residues long. The trim removed 0 bases at V and 6 bases at J, leaving 6 bases unmatched. CDR3 region: CASSLARTGVGEQYF. The DNA of the CDR3 is TGTGCCAGCAGCTTAGCTCGGACAGGGGTGGGCGAGCAGTACTTC.